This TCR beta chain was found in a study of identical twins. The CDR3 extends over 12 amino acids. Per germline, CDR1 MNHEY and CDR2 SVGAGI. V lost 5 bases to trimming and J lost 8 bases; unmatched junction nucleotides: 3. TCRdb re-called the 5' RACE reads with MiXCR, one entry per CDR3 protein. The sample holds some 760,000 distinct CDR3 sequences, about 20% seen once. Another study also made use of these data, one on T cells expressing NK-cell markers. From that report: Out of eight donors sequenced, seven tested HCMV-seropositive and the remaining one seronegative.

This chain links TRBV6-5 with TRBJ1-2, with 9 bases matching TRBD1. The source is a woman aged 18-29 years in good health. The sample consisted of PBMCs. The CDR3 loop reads CASSGDREGYTF. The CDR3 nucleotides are TGTGCCAGCAGTGGGGACAGGGAAGGCTACACCTTC.